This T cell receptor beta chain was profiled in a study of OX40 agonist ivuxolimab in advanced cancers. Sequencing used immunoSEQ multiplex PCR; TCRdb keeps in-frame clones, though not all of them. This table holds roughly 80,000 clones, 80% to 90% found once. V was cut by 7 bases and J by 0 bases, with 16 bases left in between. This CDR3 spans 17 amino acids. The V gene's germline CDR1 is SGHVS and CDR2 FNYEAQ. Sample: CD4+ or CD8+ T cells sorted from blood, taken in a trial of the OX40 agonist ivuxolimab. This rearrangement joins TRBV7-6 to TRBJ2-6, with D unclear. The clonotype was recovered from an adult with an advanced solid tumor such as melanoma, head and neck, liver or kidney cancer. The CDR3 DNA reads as TGTGCCAGCATCCCGCTACCGATTAGCTCTGGGGCCAACGTCCTGACTTTC. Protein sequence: CASIPLPISSGANVLTF.